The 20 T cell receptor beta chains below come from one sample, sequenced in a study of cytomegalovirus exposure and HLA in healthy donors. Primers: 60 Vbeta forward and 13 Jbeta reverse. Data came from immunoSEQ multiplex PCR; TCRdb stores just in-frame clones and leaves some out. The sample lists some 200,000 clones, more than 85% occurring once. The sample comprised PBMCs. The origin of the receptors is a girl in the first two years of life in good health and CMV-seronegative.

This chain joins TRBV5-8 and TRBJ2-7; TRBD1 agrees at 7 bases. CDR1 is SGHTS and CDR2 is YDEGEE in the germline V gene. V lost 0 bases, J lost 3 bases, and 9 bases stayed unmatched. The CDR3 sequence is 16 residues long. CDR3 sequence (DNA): TGTGCCAGCAGCTTGGACGCACTAACAGGGGACTACGAGCAGTACTTC. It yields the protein CASSLDALTGDYEQYF.

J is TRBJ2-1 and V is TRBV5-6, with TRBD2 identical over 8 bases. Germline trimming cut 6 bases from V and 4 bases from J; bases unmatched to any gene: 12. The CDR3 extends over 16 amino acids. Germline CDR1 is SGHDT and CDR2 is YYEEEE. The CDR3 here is CASTGGGGRRYNEQFF. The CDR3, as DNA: TGTGCCAGCACCGGGGGGGGAGGGAGGCGATACAATGAGCAGTTCTTC.

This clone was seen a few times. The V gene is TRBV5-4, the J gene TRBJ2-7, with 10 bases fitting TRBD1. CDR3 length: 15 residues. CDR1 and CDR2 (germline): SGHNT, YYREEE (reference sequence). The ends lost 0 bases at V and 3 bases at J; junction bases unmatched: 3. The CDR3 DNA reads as TGTGCCAGCAGCTTGGATGGACAGGGGGGCTACGAGCAGTACTTC. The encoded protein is CASSLDGQGGYEQYF. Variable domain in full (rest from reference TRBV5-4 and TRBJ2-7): ETGVTQSPTHLIKTRGQQVTLRCSSQSGHNTVSWYQQALGQGPQFIFQYYREEENGRGNFPPRFSGLQFPNYSSELNVNALELDDSALYLCASSLDGQGGYEQYFGPGTRLTVT.

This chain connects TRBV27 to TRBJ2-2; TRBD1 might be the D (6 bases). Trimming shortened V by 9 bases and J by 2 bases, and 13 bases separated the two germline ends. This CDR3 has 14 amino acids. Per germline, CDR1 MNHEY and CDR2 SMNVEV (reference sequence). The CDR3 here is CASSTGFNTGELFF. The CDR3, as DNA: TGTGCCAGTAGTACAGGGTTCAACACCGGGGAGCTGTTTTTT.

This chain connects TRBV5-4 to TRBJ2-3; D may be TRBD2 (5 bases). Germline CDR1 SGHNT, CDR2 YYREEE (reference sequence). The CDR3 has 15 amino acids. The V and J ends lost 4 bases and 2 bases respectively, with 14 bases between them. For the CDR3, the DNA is TGTGCCAGCAGCCTGGACGGGATTTCCACAGATACGCAGTATTTT. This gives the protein CASSLDGISTDTQYF.

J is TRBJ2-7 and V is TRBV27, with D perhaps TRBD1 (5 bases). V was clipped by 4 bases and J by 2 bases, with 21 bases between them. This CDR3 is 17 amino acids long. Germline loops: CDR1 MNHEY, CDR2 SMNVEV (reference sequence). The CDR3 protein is CASSWLRDSQSPYEQYF. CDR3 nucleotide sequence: TGTGCCAGCAGTTGGTTACGAGACAGCCAATCCCCCTACGAGCAGTACTTC.

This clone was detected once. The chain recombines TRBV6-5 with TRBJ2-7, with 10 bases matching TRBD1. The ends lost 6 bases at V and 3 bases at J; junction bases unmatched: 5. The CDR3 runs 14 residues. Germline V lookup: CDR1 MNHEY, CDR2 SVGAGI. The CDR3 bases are TGTGCCAGCAGCCAAGGGGACAGGGGCTACGAGCAGTACTTC. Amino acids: CASSQGDRGYEQYF.

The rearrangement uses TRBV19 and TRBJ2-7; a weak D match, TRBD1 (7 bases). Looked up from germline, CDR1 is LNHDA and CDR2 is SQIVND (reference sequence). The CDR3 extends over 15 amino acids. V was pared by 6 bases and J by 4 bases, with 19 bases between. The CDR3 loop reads CASSLRGDPYYEQYF. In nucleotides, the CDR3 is TGTGCCAGTAGCCTCAGGGGGGACCCATATTACGAGCAGTACTTC.

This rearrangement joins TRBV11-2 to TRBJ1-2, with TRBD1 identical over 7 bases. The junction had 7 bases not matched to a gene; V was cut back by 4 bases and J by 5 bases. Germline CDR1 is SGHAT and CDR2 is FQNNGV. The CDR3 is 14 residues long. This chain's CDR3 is CASSSIRDRYGYTF. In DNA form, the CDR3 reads TGTGCCAGCAGCTCCATCCGGGACAGATATGGCTACACCTTC.

The CDR3: CASSRQGRETQYF. The CDR3 bases are TGTGCCAGCAGCCGACAGGGGCGGGAGACCCAGTACTTC. The chain links TRBV7-2 to TRBJ2-5, with 8 bases fitting TRBD1. The V and J ends lost 5 bases and 5 bases, in that order; junction bases with no gene match: 4. Per the germline V gene, CDR1 is SGHTA and CDR2 is FQGNSA. CDR3 length: 13 residues.

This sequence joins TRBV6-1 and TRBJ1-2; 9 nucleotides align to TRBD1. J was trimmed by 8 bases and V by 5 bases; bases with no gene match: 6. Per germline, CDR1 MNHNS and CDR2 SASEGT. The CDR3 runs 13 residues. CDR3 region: CASSTGTGTGYTF. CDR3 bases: TGTGCCAGCAGTACCGGGACAGGGACCGGCTACACCTTC.

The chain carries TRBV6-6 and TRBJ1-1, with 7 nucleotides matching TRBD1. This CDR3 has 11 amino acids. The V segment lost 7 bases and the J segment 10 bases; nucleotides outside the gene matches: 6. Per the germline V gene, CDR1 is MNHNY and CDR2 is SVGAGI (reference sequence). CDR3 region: CASTRQGGAFF. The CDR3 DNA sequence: TGTGCCAGCACCCGACAGGGTGGAGCTTTCTTT.

This CDR3 reads CASSLEGARNQPQHF. Written as DNA, the CDR3 is TGCGCCAGCAGCTTGGAGGGGGCGCGCAATCAGCCCCAGCATTTT. The chain recombines TRBV5-1 with TRBJ1-5; TRBD1 aligns across 7 bases. The CDR3 is made up of 15 amino acids. With V trimmed by 0 bases and J by 2 bases, 2 bases remained unmatched. The germline CDR1 and CDR2 sequences are SGHRS and YFSETQ. The whole variable domain, remainder taken from reference TRBV5-1 and TRBJ1-5, is KAGVTQTPRYLIKTRGQQVTLSCSPISGHRSVSWYQQTPGQGLQFLFEYFSETQRNKGNFPGRFSGRQFSNSRSEMNVSTLELGDSALYLCASSLEGARNQPQHFGDGTRLSIL.

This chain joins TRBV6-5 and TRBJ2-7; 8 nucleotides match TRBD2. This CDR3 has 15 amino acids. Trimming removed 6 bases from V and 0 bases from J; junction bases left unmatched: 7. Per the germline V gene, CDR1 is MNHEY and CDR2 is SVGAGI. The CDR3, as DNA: TGTGCCAGCAGGGAGGGACTAGGGAGCTCCTACGAGCAGTACTTC. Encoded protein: CASREGLGSSYEQYF.

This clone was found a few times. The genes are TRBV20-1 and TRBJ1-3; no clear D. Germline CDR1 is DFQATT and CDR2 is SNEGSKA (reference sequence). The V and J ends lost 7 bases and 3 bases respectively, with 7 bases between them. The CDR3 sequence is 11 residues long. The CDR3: CSVQNGNTIYF. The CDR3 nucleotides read TGCAGTGTACAGAATGGAAACACCATATATTTT.

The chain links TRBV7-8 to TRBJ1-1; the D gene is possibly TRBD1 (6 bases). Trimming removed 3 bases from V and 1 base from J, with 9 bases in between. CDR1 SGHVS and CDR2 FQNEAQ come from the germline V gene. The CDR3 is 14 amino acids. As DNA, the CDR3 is TGTGCCAGCAGCTTGGGACACCAGAACACTGAAGCTTTCTTT. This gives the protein CASSLGHQNTEAFF.

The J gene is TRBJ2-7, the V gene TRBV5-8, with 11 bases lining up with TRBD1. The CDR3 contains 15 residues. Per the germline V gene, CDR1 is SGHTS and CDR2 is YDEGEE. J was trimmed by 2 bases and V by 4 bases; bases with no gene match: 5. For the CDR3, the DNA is TGTGCCAGCAGCCCTGGACAGGGGGCAGCCTACGAGCAGTACTTC. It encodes CASSPGQGAAYEQYF.

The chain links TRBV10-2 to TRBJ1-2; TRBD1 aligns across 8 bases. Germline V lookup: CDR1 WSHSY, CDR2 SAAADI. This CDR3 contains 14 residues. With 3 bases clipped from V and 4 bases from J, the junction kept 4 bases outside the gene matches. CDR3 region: CASSDPTGGYGYTF. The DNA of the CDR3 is TGCGCCAGCAGTGACCCCACAGGGGGCTATGGCTACACCTTC.

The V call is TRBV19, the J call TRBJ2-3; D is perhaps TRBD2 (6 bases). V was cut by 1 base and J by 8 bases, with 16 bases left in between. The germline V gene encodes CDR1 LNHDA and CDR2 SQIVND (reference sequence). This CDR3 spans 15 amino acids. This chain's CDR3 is CASSIGALGRGTQYF. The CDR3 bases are TGTGCCAGTAGTATAGGCGCCTTGGGGCGGGGTACGCAGTATTTT.

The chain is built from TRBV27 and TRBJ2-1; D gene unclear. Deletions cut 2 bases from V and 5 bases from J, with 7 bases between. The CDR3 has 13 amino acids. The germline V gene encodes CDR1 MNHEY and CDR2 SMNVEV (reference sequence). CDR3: CASSLIPDNEQFF. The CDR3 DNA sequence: TGTGCCAGCAGTTTAATCCCCGACAATGAGCAGTTCTTC.